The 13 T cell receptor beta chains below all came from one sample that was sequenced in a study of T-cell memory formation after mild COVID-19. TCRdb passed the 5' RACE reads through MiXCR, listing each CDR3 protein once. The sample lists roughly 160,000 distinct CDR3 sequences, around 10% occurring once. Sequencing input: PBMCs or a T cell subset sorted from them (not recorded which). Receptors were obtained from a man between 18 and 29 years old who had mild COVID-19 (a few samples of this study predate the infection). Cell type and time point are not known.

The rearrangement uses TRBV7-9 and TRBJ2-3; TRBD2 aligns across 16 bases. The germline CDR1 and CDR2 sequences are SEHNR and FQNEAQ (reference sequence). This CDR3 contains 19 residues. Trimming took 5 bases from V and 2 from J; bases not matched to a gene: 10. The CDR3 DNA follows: TGTGCCAGCAGCCCCGGGACTAGCGGGGGGGCCTTTTCCACAGATACGCAGTATTTT. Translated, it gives CASSPGTSGGAFSTDTQYF.

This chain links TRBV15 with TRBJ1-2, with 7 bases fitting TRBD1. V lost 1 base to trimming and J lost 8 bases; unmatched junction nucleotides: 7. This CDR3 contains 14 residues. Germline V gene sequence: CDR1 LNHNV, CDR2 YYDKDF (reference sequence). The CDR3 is CATSRATGARGYTF. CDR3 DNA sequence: TGTGCCACCAGCAGAGCCACAGGGGCACGGGGCTACACCTTC.

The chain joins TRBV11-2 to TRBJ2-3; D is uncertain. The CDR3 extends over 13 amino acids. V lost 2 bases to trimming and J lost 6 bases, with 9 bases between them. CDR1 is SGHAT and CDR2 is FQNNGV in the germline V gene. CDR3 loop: CASSLRESDTQYF. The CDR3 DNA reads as TGTGCCAGCAGCTTAAGAGAGTCGGATACGCAGTATTTT.

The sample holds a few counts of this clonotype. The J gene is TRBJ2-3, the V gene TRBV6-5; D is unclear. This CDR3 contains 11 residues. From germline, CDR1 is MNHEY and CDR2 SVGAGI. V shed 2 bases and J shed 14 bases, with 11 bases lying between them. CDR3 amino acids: CASSYIGFWYF. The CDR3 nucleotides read TGTGCCAGCAGTTACATTGGGTTTTGGTATTTT.

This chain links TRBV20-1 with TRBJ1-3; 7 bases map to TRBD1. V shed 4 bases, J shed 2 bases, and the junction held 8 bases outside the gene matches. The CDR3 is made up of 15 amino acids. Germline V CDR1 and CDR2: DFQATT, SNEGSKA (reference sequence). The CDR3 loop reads CSANENRGTGNTIYF. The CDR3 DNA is TGCAGTGCTAATGAAAACAGGGGTACTGGAAACACCATATATTTT.

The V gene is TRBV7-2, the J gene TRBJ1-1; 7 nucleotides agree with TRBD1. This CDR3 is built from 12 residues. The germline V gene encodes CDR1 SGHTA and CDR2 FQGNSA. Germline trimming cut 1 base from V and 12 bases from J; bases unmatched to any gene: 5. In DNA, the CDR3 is TGTGCCAGCAGCTTAGATCGCAGGGGGTCTTTCTTT. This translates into CASSLDRRGSFF. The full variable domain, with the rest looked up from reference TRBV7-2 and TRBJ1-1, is GAGVSQSPSNKVTEKGKDVELRCDPISGHTALYWYRQSLGQGLEFLIYFQGNSAPDKSGLPSDRFSAERTGGSVSTLTIQRTQQEDSAVYLCASSLDRRGSFFGQGTRLTVV.

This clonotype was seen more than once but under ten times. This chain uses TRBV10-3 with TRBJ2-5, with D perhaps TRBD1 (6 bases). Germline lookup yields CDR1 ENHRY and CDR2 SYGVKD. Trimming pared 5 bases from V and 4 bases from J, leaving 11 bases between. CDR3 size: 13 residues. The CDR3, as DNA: TGTGCCATCAGTCCCGGACAGCCAGAGACCCAGTACTTC. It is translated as CAISPGQPETQYF.

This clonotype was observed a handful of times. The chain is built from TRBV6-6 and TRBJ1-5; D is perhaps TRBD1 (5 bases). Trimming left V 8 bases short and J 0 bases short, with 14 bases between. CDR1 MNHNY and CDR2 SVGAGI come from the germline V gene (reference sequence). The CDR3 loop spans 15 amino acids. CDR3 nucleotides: TGTGCCAGCGAAACAGGCGTAACTAGCAATCAGCCCCAGCATTTT. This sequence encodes CASETGVTSNQPQHF.

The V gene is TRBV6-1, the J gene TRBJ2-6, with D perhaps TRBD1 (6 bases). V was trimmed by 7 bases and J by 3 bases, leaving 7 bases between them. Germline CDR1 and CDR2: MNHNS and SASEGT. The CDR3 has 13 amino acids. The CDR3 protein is CASTDSGANVLTF. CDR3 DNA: TGTGCCAGCACGGACAGTGGGGCCAACGTCCTGACTTTC.

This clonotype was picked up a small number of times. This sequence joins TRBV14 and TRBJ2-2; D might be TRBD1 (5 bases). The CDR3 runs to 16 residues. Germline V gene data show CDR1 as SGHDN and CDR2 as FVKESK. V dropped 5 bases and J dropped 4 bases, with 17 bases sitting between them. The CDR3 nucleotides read TGTGCCAGCAGCTTCCGACAGACCAGCTTCACCGGGGAGCTGTTTTTT. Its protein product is CASSFRQTSFTGELFF.

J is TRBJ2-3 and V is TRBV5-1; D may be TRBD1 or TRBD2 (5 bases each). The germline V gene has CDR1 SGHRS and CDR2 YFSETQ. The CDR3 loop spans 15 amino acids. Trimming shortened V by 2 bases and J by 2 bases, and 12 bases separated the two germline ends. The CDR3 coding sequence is TGCGCCAGCAGCTTAGGGACCATTGCCACAGATACGCAGTATTTT. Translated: CASSLGTIATDTQYF.

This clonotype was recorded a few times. CDR3 DNA: TGTGCCAGCAGTAATGGGGGAAGAGTGGCTTTCTTT. Its translation is CASSNGGRVAFF. This sequence joins TRBV6-6 and TRBJ1-1; tentative D call: TRBD1 (5 bases). The CDR3 is made up of 12 amino acids. CDR1 is MNHNY, CDR2 SVGAGI, per germline (reference sequence). V dropped 5 bases and J dropped 11 bases, with 15 bases sitting between them.

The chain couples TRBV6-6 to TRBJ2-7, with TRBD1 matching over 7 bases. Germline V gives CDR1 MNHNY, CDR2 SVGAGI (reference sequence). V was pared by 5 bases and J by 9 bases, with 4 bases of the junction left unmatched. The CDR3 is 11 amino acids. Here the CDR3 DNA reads TGTGCCAGCAGTACAGGGGCAGGGCAGTACGTC. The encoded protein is CASSTGAGQYV.